The 32 T cell receptor beta chains below come from one sample, sequenced in a study of cytomegalovirus exposure and HLA in healthy donors. The primer mix had 60 Vbeta and 13 Jbeta primers. The protocol was immunoSEQ multiplex PCR, while the TCRdb copy is restricted to in-frame clones and leaves out a portion. This sample has about 180,000 clones, with 60% to 85% found just once. The specimen sequenced was PBMCs. The origin of the receptors is a man in his late teens or twenties in good health and CMV-seronegative.

In nucleotides, the CDR3 is TGTGCCATCAGTAATGTGTCCCCCCGGGATCAGCCCCAGCATTTT. Protein product: CAISNVSPRDQPQHF. The chain links TRBV10-3 to TRBJ1-5; unclear D gene. CDR1 is ENHRY and CDR2 is SYGVKD in the germline V gene. Trimming left V 5 bases short and J 5 bases short, with 16 bases between. The CDR3 contains 15 residues.

This clone was counted once. V and J are TRBV27 and TRBJ1-5, with 7 bases lining up with TRBD1. V gave up 10 bases and J gave up 0 bases; unmatched junction bases: 12. This CDR3 is built from 16 residues. The germline V gene has CDR1 MNHEY and CDR2 SMNVEV (reference sequence). The CDR3 loop reads CATTAGTDYSNQPQHF. CDR3 nucleotide sequence: TGTGCCACCACCGCAGGGACAGATTATAGCAATCAGCCCCAGCATTTT.

The table lists this clone with a count of one. This chain joins TRBV10-2 and TRBJ2-1, with 8 bases that match TRBD2. Per the germline V gene, CDR1 is WSHSY and CDR2 is SAAADI. The CDR3 extends over 15 amino acids. J was trimmed by 7 bases and V by 4 bases; bases with no gene match: 9. In DNA form, the CDR3 reads TGCGCCAGCAGTGTGGAAGCGGGAGTGGATAATGAGCAGTTCTTC. Protein sequence: CASSVEAGVDNEQFF.

The chain joins TRBV29-1 to TRBJ1-1; weak D call: TRBD1 (6 bases). V lost 6 bases, J lost 4 bases, and 18 bases lay in between. CDR3 length: 14 residues. Germline lookup yields CDR1 SQVTM and CDR2 ANQGSEA. The chain's CDR3 is CSVGAGGQGTEAFF. DNA of the CDR3: TGCAGCGTGGGGGCCGGGGGGCAGGGCACTGAAGCTTTCTTT.

This sequence joins TRBV9 and TRBJ1-2; TRBD1 might be the D (6 bases). The germline V gene has CDR1 SGDLS and CDR2 YYNGEE. V was pared by 0 bases and J by 4 bases, with 13 bases between. This CDR3 is built from 15 residues. CDR3 in DNA: TGTGCCAGCAGCGTAGTGGACAGATGGCCCTATGGCTACACCTTC. Encoded protein: CASSVVDRWPYGYTF. Using reference TRBV9 and TRBJ1-2 for the parts outside the CDR3, the full variable domain is DSGVTQTPKHLITATGQRVTLRCSPRSGDLSVYWYQQSLDQGLQFLIQYYNGEERAKGNILERFSAQQFPDLHSELNLSSLELGDSALYFCASSVVDRWPYGYTFGSGTRLTVV.

The gene calls are TRBV28 and TRBJ1-5; maybe TRBD1 (6 bases). The CDR3 spans 16 residues. Trimming took off 8 bases at V and 3 bases at J, with 20 bases between the two ends. Germline V gene sequence: CDR1 MDHEN, CDR2 SYDVKM. CDR3 in amino acids: CASHKTGTLNNQPQHF. CDR3 nucleotides: TGTGCCAGCCATAAAACCGGGACATTGAACAATCAGCCCCAGCATTTT.

CDR3 bases: TGTGCCTGGAGTGGCAGGTCGCCCTATGGCTACACCTTC. As protein: CAWSGRSPYGYTF. The J gene is TRBJ1-2, the V gene TRBV30, with no clear D. Germline assignment: CDR1 GTSNPN and CDR2 SVGIG (reference sequence). This CDR3 comprises 13 residues. V was cut by 1 base and J by 4 bases, with 10 bases left in between.

The genes are TRBV6-5 and TRBJ1-3; D is undetermined. Germline-derived CDR1 and CDR2 are MNHEY and SVGAGI. With 3 bases removed from V and 11 bases from J, the gap between germline ends came to 14 bases. The CDR3 has 13 residues. The CDR3 loop is CASSYMEGRPIYF. For the CDR3, the DNA is TGTGCCAGCAGTTATATGGAGGGCCGACCCATATATTTT.

This chain connects TRBV29-1 to TRBJ2-3; 14 nucleotides align to TRBD2. Germline-derived CDR1 and CDR2 are SQVTM and ANQGSEA. The CDR3 runs 15 residues. The V and J ends lost 7 bases and 7 bases, in that order; junction bases with no gene match: 10. CDR3 nucleotide sequence: TGCAGCGCCATGAAGTGGACTAGCGGGAGGTATACGCAGTATTTT. Its protein is CSAMKWTSGRYTQYF.

The rearrangement links TRBV30 to TRBJ2-5; D uncertain. The assigned J gene may be wrong: the sequence end matches TRBJ2-7 better. The CDR3 loop spans 11 amino acids. The germline CDR1 and CDR2 sequences are GTSNPN and SVGIG (reference sequence). The CDR3 DNA reads TGTGCCTGGAGGGGCTCCTACGAGCAGTACTTC. Its protein product is CAWRGSYEQYF.

The chain joins TRBV6-6 to TRBJ2-1; 11 positions match TRBD2. CDR3 length equals 16 residues. V was clipped by 0 bases and J by 8 bases; unmatched bases: 6. Germline V gene sequence: CDR1 MNHNY, CDR2 SVGAGI (reference sequence). CDR3 sequence: CASSYSLAGGLDEQFF. CDR3 nucleotides: TGTGCCAGCAGTTACTCGCTAGCGGGGGGTCTGGATGAGCAGTTCTTC.

The rearrangement uses TRBV2 and TRBJ2-2; 7 nucleotides line up with TRBD1. The germline gives CDR1 SNHLY, CDR2 FYNNEI. V gave up 8 bases and J gave up 3 bases; unmatched junction bases: 6. This CDR3 has 14 residues. CDR3 region: CASWAGGYTGELFF. CDR3 sequence (DNA): TGTGCCAGCTGGGCAGGGGGTTACACCGGGGAGCTGTTTTTT.

Of note for this clone: Compared with germline, one end of the junction differs, possibly owing to a read error. V gene TRBV7-7 combines with J gene TRBJ2-3; TRBD2 might be the D (5 bases). This CDR3 is 15 amino acids long. CDR1 is SSHAT, CDR2 FNYEAQ, per germline (reference sequence). This CDR3 reads CASSLMSNGADTQYF. DNA for the CDR3: TGTGCTAGCAGCTTAATGTCAAACGGGGCAGATACGCAGTATTTT. The complete variable domain, with remaining parts taken from reference TRBV7-7 and TRBJ2-3, reads GAGVSQSPRYKVTKRGQDVTLRCDPISSHATLYWYQQALGQGPEFLTYFNYEAQPDKSGLPSDRFSAERPEGSISTLTIQRTEQRDSAMYRCASSLMSNGADTQYFGPGTRLTVL.

This clone was recorded a few times. The V call is TRBV5-4, the J call TRBJ2-2, with 11 bases lining up with TRBD2. J was trimmed by 1 base and V by 4 bases; bases with no gene match: 12. Per germline, CDR1 SGHNT and CDR2 YYREEE (reference sequence). The CDR3 is made up of 19 amino acids. In nucleotides, the CDR3 is TGTGCCAGCAGCCCCGGAGGTAGCGGGAGGGCCAGGAACACCGGGGAGCTGTTTTTT. Amino acids: CASSPGGSGRARNTGELFF.

The chain links TRBV11-3 to TRBJ2-1; D possibly corresponds to TRBD2 (5 bases). V lost 0 bases, J lost 5 bases, and 5 bases lay in between. The length of the CDR3 is 13 residues. The germline V gene has CDR1 SGHNT and CDR2 YENEEA. For the CDR3, the DNA is TGTGCCAGCAGCTTAGAGGAGGACAATGAGCAGTTCTTC. It translates to CASSLEEDNEQFF.

On this clone itself: An end of the junction does not agree with germline; a read error may underlie this. The V call is TRBV7-9, the J call TRBJ2-2, with a tentative D call TRBD2 (6 bases). The CDR3 has 15 amino acids. The germline V gene has CDR1 SEHNR and CDR2 FQNEAQ (reference sequence). The CDR3 nucleotides read TGTTCCAGCAGCTTAAGCAGGAGGGGCACCGGGGAGCTGTTTTTT. This sequence encodes CSSSLSRRGTGELFF.

The chain carries TRBV10-2 and TRBJ2-7, with 11 bases matching TRBD2. The trim removed 5 bases at V and 3 bases at J, leaving 12 bases unmatched. This CDR3 region has 17 residues. The germline CDR1 and CDR2 sequences are WSHSY and SAAADI. CDR3 amino acids: CASSPILTSGRIYEQYF. CDR3 bases: TGCGCCAGCAGTCCCATCCTTACTAGCGGGAGAATCTACGAGCAGTACTTC.

The V call is TRBV7-3, the J call TRBJ2-1; 7 positions agree with TRBD2. The CDR3 runs to 13 residues. Unmatched junction bases numbered 3, after V lost 5 bases and J lost 5 bases. Germline V CDR1 and CDR2: SGHTA, FQGTGA. CDR3 DNA: TGTGCCAGCAGCCAAGGGACTAACAATGAGCAGTTCTTC. Its translation is CASSQGTNNEQFF.

This clone occurred a few times. The CDR3 spells CASSIGRGAVTGELFF. CDR3 DNA sequence: TGTGCCAGCAGCATCGGGAGGGGAGCGGTCACCGGGGAGCTGTTTTTT. The gene calls are TRBV11-3 and TRBJ2-2, with 8 bases identical to TRBD2. Germline CDR1 SGHNT, CDR2 YENEEA. This CDR3 is built from 16 residues. The V segment lost 5 bases and the J segment 4 bases; nucleotides outside the gene matches: 9.

This clone turned up a few times. V usage is TRBV15 and J usage is TRBJ2-5, with D possibly being TRBD2 (5 bases). Deletions cut 0 bases from V and 11 bases from J, with 13 bases between. In germline, CDR1 is LNHNV, CDR2 YYDKDF (reference sequence). The CDR3 is made up of 13 amino acids. CDR3 amino acids: CATSRESGGEQYF. The CDR3 coding sequence is TGTGCCACCAGCAGAGAATCAGGAGGAGAGCAGTACTTC.

The count of this clone is one. Additional DNA sequences in this sample encode the identical CDR3. V and J are TRBV7-2 and TRBJ1-1; D is uncertain. The germline V and J ends were trimmed by 6 bases and 5 bases, with 16 bases remaining between them. Germline CDR1 SGHTA, CDR2 FQGNSA. The CDR3 totals 14 residues. In nucleotides, the CDR3 is TGTGCCAGCAGTCCAGATCTCGGGGAGACTGAAGCTTTCTTT. This gives the protein CASSPDLGETEAFF.

This sequence joins TRBV5-1 and TRBJ2-7; 8 nucleotides line up with TRBD2. The V gene's germline CDR1 is SGHRS and CDR2 YFSETQ. V shed 7 bases and J 0 bases; nucleotides not matched to a gene: 9. The CDR3 contains 15 residues. The CDR3 bases are TGCGCCAGCGCAGGGTTGGCGGGAGGCTCCTACGAGCAGTACTTC. Its translation is CASAGLAGGSYEQYF.

This rearrangement joins TRBV5-1 to TRBJ2-7; TRBD1 matches at 9 bases. CDR1 and CDR2 (germline): SGHRS, YFSETQ. J gave up 5 bases and V 0 bases, and 9 bases lay outside the gene matches. This CDR3 has 16 residues. CDR3 sequence: CASSLGDRALGDEQYF. The CDR3 DNA reads as TGCGCCAGCAGCTTGGGGGACAGGGCCCTCGGGGACGAGCAGTACTTC.

The rearrangement joins TRBV5-1 to TRBJ1-4, with 10 bases matching TRBD1. Germline CDR1 SGHRS, CDR2 YFSETQ. This CDR3 has 14 amino acids. With V trimmed by 2 bases and J by 7 bases, 2 bases remained unmatched. The CDR3 region is CASSLRTGGEKLFF. In DNA, the CDR3 is TGCGCCAGCAGCTTACGGACAGGGGGTGAAAAACTGTTTTTT.

J is TRBJ1-3 and V is TRBV30, with D possibly TRBD1 on 5 matching bases. Trimming shortened V by 0 bases and J by 3 bases, and 18 bases separated the two germline ends. The CDR3 covers 17 residues. From germline, CDR1 is GTSNPN and CDR2 SVGIG (reference sequence). The CDR3 loop is CAWSVGHEGLVGNTIYF. The CDR3 region has the DNA TGTGCCTGGAGTGTTGGTCACGAGGGACTCGTTGGAAACACCATATATTTT.

The rearrangement joins TRBV2 to TRBJ1-5; D not certain. V dropped 1 base and J dropped 3 bases, with 13 bases sitting between them. Germline CDR1 is SNHLY and CDR2 is FYNNEI. CDR3 length: 16 residues. Here the CDR3 DNA reads TGTGCCAGCAGTGAAGTAGGATGGGGAGACAATCAGCCCCAGCATTTT. This encodes CASSEVGWGDNQPQHF. The whole variable domain, filled in from reference TRBV2 and TRBJ1-5, reads EPEVTQTPSHQVTQMGQEVILRCVPISNHLYFYWYRQILGQKVEFLVSFYNNEISEKSEIFDDQFSVERPDGSNFTLKIRSTKLEDSAMYFCASSEVGWGDNQPQHFGDGTRLSIL.

The CDR3 DNA reads TGTGCCAGCAGCCAAGATCCCGGGGCGGGAGGGACAGATACGCAGTATTTT. Its translation is CASSQDPGAGGTDTQYF. This chain connects TRBV4-2 to TRBJ2-3, with 9 bases lining up with TRBD2. Unmatched junction bases numbered 7, after V lost 0 bases and J lost 3 bases. The CDR3 runs 17 residues. Germline CDR1 reads LGHNA; CDR2 reads YNFKEQ.

V is TRBV28 and J is TRBJ1-5; 8 positions agree with TRBD1. J lost 1 base, V lost 1 base, and 15 bases had no gene match. The CDR3 extends over 20 amino acids. Germline CDR1 reads MDHEN; CDR2 reads SYDVKM. CDR3 sequence reads: CASSLFLRDRRHGSNQPQHF. Written as DNA, the CDR3 is TGTGCCAGCAGTTTATTCCTCCGGGACAGGCGACATGGGAGCAATCAGCCCCAGCATTTT.

There are a few counts of this clone. V gene TRBV5-1 combines with J gene TRBJ2-3; TRBD2 matches at 10 bases. Germline lookup yields CDR1 SGHRS and CDR2 YFSETQ. V trimming: 5 bases; J trimming: 0 bases; junction bases outside the gene matches: 3. The CDR3 length is 15 residues. CDR3 coding DNA: TGCGCCAGCAGGGATAGCGGGGGGAGCACAGATACGCAGTATTTT. Residues: CASRDSGGSTDTQYF.

V usage is TRBV18 and J usage is TRBJ1-4, with no clear D. The germline V and J ends were trimmed by 3 bases and 4 bases, with 9 bases remaining between them. The CDR3 covers 14 residues. Germline assignment: CDR1 KGHSH and CDR2 LQKENI. The chain's CDR3 is CASSPYGRNEKLFF. The CDR3 coding sequence is TGTGCCAGCTCACCGTATGGGCGTAATGAAAAACTGTTTTTT.

V is TRBV19 and J is TRBJ1-1; TRBD1 agrees at 9 bases. The length of the CDR3 is 13 residues. Per the germline V gene, CDR1 is LNHDA and CDR2 is SQIVND (reference sequence). V gave up 11 bases and J gave up 2 bases; unmatched junction bases: 6. The CDR3 loop reads CAASTGGNTEAFF. CDR3 DNA sequence: TGTGCCGCATCGACAGGGGGAAACACTGAAGCTTTCTTT.

This clone is a singleton in its sample. V and J are TRBV19 and TRBJ2-3, with D tentatively TRBD1 (5 bases). V was trimmed by 1 base and J by 2 bases, leaving 13 bases between them. Germline loops: CDR1 LNHDA, CDR2 SQIVND (reference sequence). The CDR3 spans 16 residues. In DNA form, the CDR3 reads TGTGCCAGTAGTATAGCAGCAGGGCGTTTCACAGATACGCAGTATTTT. Amino acid sequence: CASSIAAGRFTDTQYF. The full variable domain, completed using reference TRBV19 and TRBJ2-3, is DGGITQSPKYLFRKEGQNVTLSCEQNLNHDAMYWYRQDPGQGLRLIYYSQIVNDFQKGDIAEGYSVSREKKESFPLTVTSAQKNPTAFYLCASSIAAGRFTDTQYFGPGTRLTVL.